The 2 T cell receptor beta chains in this list originate from one sample, sequenced in a study of cytomegalovirus exposure and HLA in healthy donors. The primer mix had 60 Vbeta and 13 Jbeta primers. TCRdb's table, derived via immunoSEQ multiplex PCR, lists solely in-frame clones and lacks some. Counted here are 130,000 to 150,000 clones, about four fifths occurring once; the ten biggest clones make up approximately 4%. The source material was PBMCs. Receptors were obtained from a woman between 35 and 50 years old in good health and CMV-seropositive.

Comment on this clone: At the DNA level, this CDR3 is encoded by other sequences in the same sample as well. The rearrangement uses TRBV5-1 and TRBJ2-3; maybe TRBD1 (6 bases). The V gene's germline CDR1 is SGHRS and CDR2 YFSETQ. Between the trimmed V and J ends, which lost 5 bases and 2 bases, there was a span of 15 bases. CDR3 length: 15 residues. DNA for the CDR3: TGCGCCAGCAGTAATCAGGGGCTCCCCACAGATACGCAGTATTTT. Translating gives CASSNQGLPTDTQYF.

This clone was recorded a few times. The V gene is TRBV10-3, the J gene TRBJ1-1, with 8 bases identical to TRBD1. This CDR3 is built from 16 residues. V shed 5 bases, J shed 1 base, and the junction held 9 bases outside the gene matches. Germline V gives CDR1 ENHRY, CDR2 SYGVKD. CDR3 bases: TGTGCCATCAGTAGGCAGGGGGCATTAGGGAACACTGAAGCTTTCTTT. It is translated as CAISRQGALGNTEAFF.